This T cell receptor beta chain was captured in a study of blood T cell repertoires in COVID-19 (dated by TCRdb to the early 2020s). Turning to the overall study: The collaborator samples originated in the United States, Italy and Spain and spanned the acute and convalescent phases of COVID-19. The material from the prospective study consisted of cDNA or gDNA derived from T cells, B-cell-depleted T cells, or PBMCs. The dataset comprised deeply sampled blood TCRbeta repertoires from subjects exposed to, actively infected with, or recovered from COVID-19. The repertoires were released in a freely available public database intended as a resource for research on the immune response to SARS-CoV-2. The samples were drawn from two sources: the first 160 participants of the ongoing ImmuneRACE study, and over 950 subjects contributed by 6 global collaborators. A de-identified subject ID, COVID-19 status, age in years and sex were almost always included in the sample metadata. Where HLA class I and class II types were available, the types were taken from metadata supplied by the sample provider, not from assay-based typing. What the authors observed across the whole study: The quantity of clinical and demographic metadata differed by source and by participant and was supplied without curation.

The germline V gene supplies CDR1 SGDLS and CDR2 YYNGEE. The CDR3 measures 14 amino acids from cysteine to phenylalanine. Solely the CDR3 DNA is kept, with 42 bases framed from the first base. V loses 3 bases, J loses 3 bases, and the germline ends lie 13 bases apart. For this clone: It lacks a known antigen. No much larger clonotype is one base removed from it; base qualities were not supplied.

The immunoSEQ Assay, a bias-controlled multiplex PCR, was used to amplify TCRbeta CDR3 regions from genomic DNA. Per the source publication's procedure: The number of nucleated cells in each sample was estimated from the amplification of reference gene primers within the assay. To quantify the absolute abundance of each unique TCRbeta CDR3 rearrangement, sequence reads were collapsed and filtered. For each sample, productive Simpson clonality was calculated as the square root of Simpson's diversity index over productive rearrangements. TCRdb holds this immuneACCESS table with in-frame rearrangements only. Some clones are missing; in checked studies, unresolved V genes explain under half, and the rest has no known cause. V and J calls and clone size are as listed in that table; D and trimming were resolved from the DNA. The table for this sample lists under 250,000 clones; 80% to 85% of them were counted only once. Around 5.5% of the sample rests with the top ten.

Another Seattle source contributed samples from volunteer blood donors who had recovered from COVID-19. The collaborating institutions used their own protocols to collect whole blood in K2EDTA tubes. Collaborator samples were shipped for TCRbeta analysis as frozen whole blood, isolated PBMCs, or DNA extracted from either sample type. The chain employs TRBV9 and TRBJ2-7, with TRBD1 perhaps the D gene, on 6 matching bases. Sequenced: peripheral blood. The TCR sequence derives from a woman aged 60-75 years who had recovered from COVID-19. The CDR3 here reads CASSEQGNGYEQYF. The bases read TGTGCCAGCAGCGAACAGGGAAATGGCTACGAGCAGTACTTC.